This T cell receptor (beta chain) was sequenced for a study of blood T cell repertoires in COVID-19. On the study more broadly: Spain, Italy and the United States supplied samples that represented acute and convalescent COVID-19.

A Seattle source enrolled patients during active infection and followed them longitudinally. Source study methods: Cell counts per sample came from amplifying reference gene primers. TCRdb's table, derived via immunoSEQ multiplex PCR, lists solely in-frame clones and lacks some. For V, J and clone size, that table is used; D and trimming come from the DNA. Of around 430,000 clones listed, approximately 89% were seen once; the top ten hold around an eighth. Losses at the gene ends were 4 bases for V and 6 bases for J; bases not matched to a gene: 12. This CDR3 has 16 amino acids. Germline V lookup: CDR1 MNHEY, CDR2 SVGEGT.

The rearrangement joins TRBV6-2 or TRBV6-3 to TRBJ2-3, with 8 bases lining up with TRBD1. This clonotype was obtained from a woman aged 45 to 65 with COVID-19, enrolled during active disease. Sequenced: peripheral blood. CDR3 in amino acids: CASSSLDRAIVDTQYF. The DNA for the CDR3 is TGTGCCAGCAGTTCCCTGGACAGGGCGATAGTGGATACGCAGTATTTT.